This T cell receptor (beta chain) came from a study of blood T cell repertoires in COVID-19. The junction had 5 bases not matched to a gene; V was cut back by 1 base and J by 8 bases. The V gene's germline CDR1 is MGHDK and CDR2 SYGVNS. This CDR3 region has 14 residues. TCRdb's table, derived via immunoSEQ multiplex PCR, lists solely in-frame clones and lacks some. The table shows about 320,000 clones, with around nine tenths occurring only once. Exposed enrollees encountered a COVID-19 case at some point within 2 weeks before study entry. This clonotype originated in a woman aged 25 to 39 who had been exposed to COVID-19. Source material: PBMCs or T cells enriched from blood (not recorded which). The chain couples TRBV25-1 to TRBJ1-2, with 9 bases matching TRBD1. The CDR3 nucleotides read TGTGCCAGCAGTGAATCCCACAGGGGGCGAGGCTACACCTTC. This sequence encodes CASSESHRGRGYTF.